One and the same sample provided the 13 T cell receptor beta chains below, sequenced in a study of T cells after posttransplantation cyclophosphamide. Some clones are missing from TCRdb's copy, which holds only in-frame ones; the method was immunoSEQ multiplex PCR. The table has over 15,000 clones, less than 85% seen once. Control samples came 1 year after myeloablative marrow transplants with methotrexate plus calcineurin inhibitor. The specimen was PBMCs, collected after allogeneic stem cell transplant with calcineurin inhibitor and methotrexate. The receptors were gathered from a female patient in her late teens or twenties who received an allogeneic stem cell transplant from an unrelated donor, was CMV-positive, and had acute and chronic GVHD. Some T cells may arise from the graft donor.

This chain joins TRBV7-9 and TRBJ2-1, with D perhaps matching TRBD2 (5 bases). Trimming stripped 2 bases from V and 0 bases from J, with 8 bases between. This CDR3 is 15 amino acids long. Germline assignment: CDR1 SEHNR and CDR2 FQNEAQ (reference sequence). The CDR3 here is CASSLPRDSYNEQFF. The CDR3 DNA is TGTGCCAGCAGCTTACCCCGGGACTCCTACAATGAGCAGTTCTTC.

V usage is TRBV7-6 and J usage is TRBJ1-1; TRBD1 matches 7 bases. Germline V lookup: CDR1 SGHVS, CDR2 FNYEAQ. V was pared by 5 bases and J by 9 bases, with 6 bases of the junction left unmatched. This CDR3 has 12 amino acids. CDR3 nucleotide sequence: TGTGCCAGCAGCCATCCGGGACAGCAAGCTTTCTTT. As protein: CASSHPGQQAFF.

The CDR3: CASSSGRDWEKLFF. CDR3 sequence (DNA): TGTGCCAGCAGTTCTGGACGGGACTGGGAAAAACTGTTTTTT. This chain links TRBV28 with TRBJ1-4, with a weak D call TRBD1 (5 bases). The CDR3 covers 14 residues. Germline CDR1 reads MDHEN; CDR2 reads SYDVKM. Trimming cost V 4 bases and J 8 bases, with 14 bases left between them.

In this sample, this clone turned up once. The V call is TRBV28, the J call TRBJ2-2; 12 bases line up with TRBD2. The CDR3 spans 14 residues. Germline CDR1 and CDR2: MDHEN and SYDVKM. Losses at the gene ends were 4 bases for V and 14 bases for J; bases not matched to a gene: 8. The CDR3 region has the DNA TGTGCCAGCAGTTCCGCTAGCGGGAGGGCCGAACTGTTTTTT. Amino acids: CASSSASGRAELFF.

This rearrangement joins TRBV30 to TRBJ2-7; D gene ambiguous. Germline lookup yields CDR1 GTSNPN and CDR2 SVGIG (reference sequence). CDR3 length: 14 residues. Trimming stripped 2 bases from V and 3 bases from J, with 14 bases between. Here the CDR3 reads CAWSPQDSYYEQYF. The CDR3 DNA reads TGTGCCTGGAGTCCGCAAGATAGTTACTACGAGCAGTACTTC.

CDR3 bases: TGTGCCAGCAGTTTATGGTCTAGCGGGAGGAATGAGCAGTTCTTC. This sequence encodes CASSLWSSGRNEQFF. This chain connects TRBV27 to TRBJ2-1, with 11 bases fitting TRBD2. Trimming removed 1 base from V and 7 bases from J; junction bases left unmatched: 3. The CDR3 extends over 15 amino acids. The germline V gene encodes CDR1 MNHEY and CDR2 SMNVEV (reference sequence).

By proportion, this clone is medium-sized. In DNA form, the CDR3 reads TGTGCCAGCAGCTGGGGGGCAGGGGGCAACACCGGGGAGCTGTTTTTT. Amino acids: CASSWGAGGNTGELFF. The chain uses TRBV5-4 and TRBJ2-2; TRBD1 matches at 8 bases. This CDR3 region has 16 residues. CDR1 SGHNT and CDR2 YYREEE come from the germline V gene (reference sequence). With V trimmed by 3 bases and J by 2 bases, 6 bases remained unmatched.

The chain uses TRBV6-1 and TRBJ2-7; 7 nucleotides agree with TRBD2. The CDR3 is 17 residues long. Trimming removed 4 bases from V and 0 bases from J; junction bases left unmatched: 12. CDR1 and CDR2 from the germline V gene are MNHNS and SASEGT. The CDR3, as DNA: TGTGCCAGCAGTGGACTAGCCGGCCCAATCCCCTCCTACGAGCAGTACTTC. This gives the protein CASSGLAGPIPSYEQYF.

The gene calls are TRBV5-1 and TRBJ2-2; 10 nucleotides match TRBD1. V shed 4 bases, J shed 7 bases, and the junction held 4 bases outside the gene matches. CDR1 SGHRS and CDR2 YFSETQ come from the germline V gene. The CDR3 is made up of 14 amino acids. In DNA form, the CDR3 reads TGCGCCAGCAGCGCACGGACAGGGGGCGGGGAGCTGTTTTTT. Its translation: CASSARTGGGELFF.

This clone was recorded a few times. DNA of the CDR3: TGTGCCAGCAGTTATCGGGTGAACACTGAAGCTTTCTTT. Protein: CASSYRVNTEAFF. J is TRBJ1-1 and V is TRBV6-9, with no clear D. From germline, CDR1 is MNHGY and CDR2 SVAAGI. Trimming removed 2 bases at V and 0 bases at J, with 4 bases between. This CDR3 is built from 13 residues.

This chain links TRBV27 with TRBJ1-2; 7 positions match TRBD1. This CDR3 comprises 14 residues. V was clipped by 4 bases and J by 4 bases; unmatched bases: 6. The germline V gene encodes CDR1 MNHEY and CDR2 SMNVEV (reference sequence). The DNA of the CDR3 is TGTGCCAGCAGTTCGCGACAGGGCGGCTATGGCTACACCTTC. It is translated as CASSSRQGGYGYTF.

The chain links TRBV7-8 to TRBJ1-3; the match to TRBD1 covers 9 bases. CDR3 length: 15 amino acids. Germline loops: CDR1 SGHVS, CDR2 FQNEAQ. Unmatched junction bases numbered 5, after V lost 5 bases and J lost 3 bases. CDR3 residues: CASSPTGGFGNTIYF. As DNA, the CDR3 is TGTGCCAGCAGCCCTACAGGGGGCTTTGGAAACACCATATATTTT.

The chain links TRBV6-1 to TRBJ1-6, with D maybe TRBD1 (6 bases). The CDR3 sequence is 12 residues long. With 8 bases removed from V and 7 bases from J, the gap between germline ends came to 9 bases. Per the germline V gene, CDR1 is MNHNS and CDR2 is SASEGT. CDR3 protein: CASAQGNSPLHF. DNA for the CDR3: TGTGCCAGCGCCCAGGGGAATTCACCCCTCCACTTT.